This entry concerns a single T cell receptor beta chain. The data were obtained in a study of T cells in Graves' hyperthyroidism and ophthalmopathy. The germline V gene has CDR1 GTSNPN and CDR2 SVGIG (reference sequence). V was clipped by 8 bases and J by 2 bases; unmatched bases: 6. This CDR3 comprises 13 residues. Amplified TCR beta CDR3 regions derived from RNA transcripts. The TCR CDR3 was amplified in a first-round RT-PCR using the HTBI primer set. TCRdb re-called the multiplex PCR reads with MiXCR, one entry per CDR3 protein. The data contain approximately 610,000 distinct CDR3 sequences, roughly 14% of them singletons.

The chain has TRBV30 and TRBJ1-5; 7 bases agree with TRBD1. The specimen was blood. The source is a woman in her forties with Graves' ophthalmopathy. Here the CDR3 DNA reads TGTGCCCTCGACAGGGAGCGCAATCAGCCCCAGCATTTT. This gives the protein CALDRERNQPQHF. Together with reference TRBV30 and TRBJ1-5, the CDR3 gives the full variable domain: SQTIHQWPATLVQPVGSPLSLECTVEGTSNPNLYWYRQAAGRGLQLLFYSVGIGQISSEVPQNLSASRPQDRQFILSSKKLLLSDSGFYLCALDRERNQPQHFGDGTRLSIL.